This TCR beta chain is drawn from a study of blood T cell repertoires in COVID-19. As for the study in general: Specimens from acute and convalescent COVID-19 originated in the United States, Italy and Spain. PBMCs, B-cell-depleted T cells, or T cells provided the cDNA or gDNA that made up the material.

Germline CDR1 reads GTSNPN; CDR2 reads SVGIG (reference sequence). The V and J ends lost 6 bases and 7 bases respectively, with 16 bases between them. The CDR3 covers 14 residues. Participant age was about 18 to 89 years, and participants resided in fewer than 30 US areas. In its sample, this clone was seen once. Per the original data handling: Estimation of nucleated cell counts was performed using reference gene primer amplification. The data were produced by immunoSEQ multiplex PCR, yet TCRdb's version contains in-frame clones alone and is incomplete. The V and J calls and clone size were taken over from that table, and D and trimming were inferred from the DNA. The sample contains about 500,000 clones, about nine tenths of which appear only once.

The chain recombines TRBV30 with TRBJ1-6, with D perhaps TRBD1 (5 bases). This TCR derives from a woman younger than 35 who had recovered from COVID-19. The sample taken for sequencing was PBMCs or T cells enriched from blood (not recorded which). The CDR3 loop is CACRRDGGNSPLHF. The CDR3 DNA is TGTGCCTGTCGGCGGGACGGGGGGAATTCACCCCTCCACTTT.